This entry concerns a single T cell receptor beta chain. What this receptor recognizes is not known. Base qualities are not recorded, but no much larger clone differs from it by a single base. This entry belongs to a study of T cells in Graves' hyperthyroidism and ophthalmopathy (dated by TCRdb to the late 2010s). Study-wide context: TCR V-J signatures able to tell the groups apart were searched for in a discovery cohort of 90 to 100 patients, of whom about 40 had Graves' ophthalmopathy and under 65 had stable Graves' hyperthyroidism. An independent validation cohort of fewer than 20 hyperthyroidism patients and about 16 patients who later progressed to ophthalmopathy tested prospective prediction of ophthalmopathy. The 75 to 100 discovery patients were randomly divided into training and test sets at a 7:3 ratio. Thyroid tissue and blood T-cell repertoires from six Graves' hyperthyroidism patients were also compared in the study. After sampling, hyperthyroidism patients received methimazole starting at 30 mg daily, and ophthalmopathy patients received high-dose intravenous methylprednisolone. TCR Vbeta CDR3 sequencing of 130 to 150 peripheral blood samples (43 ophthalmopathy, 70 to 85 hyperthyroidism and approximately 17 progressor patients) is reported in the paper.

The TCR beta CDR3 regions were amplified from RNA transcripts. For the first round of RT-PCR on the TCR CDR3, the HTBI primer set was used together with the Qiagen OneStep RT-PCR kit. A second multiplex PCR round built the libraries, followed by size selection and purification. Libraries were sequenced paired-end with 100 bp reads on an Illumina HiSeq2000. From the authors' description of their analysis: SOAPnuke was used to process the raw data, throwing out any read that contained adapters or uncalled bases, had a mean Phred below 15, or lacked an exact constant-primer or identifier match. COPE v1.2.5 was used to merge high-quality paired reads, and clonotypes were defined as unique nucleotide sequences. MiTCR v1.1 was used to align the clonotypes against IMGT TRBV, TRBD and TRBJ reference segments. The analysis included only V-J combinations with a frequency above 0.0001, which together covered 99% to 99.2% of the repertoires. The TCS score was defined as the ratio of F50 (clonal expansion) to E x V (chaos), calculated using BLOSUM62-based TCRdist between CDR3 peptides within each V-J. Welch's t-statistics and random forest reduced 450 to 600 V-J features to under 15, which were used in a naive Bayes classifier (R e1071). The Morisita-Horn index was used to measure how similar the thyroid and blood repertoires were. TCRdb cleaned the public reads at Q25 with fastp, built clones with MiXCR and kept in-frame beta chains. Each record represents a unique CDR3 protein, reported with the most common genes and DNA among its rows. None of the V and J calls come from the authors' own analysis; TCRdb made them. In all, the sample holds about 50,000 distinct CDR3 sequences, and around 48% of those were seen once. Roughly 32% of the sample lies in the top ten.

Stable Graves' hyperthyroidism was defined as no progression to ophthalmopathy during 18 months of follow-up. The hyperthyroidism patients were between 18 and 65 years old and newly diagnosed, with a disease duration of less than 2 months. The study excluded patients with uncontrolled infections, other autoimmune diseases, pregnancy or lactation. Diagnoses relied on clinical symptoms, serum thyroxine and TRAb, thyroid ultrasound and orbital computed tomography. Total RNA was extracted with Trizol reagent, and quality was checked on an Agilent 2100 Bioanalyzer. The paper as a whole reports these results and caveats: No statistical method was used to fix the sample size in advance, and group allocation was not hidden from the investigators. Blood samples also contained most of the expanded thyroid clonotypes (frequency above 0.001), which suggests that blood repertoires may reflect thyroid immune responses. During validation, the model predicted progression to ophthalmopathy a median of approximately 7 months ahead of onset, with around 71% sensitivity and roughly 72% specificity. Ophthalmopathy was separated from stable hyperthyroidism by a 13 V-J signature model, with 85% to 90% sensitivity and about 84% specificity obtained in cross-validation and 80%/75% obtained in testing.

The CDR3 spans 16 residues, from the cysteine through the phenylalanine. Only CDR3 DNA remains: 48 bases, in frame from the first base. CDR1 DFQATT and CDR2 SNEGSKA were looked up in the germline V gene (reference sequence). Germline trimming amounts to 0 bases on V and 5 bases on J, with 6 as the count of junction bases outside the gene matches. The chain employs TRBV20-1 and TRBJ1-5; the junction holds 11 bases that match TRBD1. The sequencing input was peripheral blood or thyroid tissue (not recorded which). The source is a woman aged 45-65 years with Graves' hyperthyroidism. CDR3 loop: CSARDRQGQGDQPQHF. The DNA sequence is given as TGCAGTGCTAGAGATCGACAGGGACAGGGGGATCAGCCCCAGCATTTT.